This paragraph covers one T cell receptor beta chain sequence. Antigen: not known. The junction does not match germline at one end; this may be a read error. These data belong to a study of cytomegalovirus exposure and HLA in healthy donors. Broader study findings: What TCR beta sequences reportedly achieved was accurate prediction of HLA-A and HLA-B alleles in most subjects. Later analysis suggested most CMV-associated TCR beta chains were HLA-restricted. TCR beta V- and J-gene trimming, according to a later analysis, was linked to a missense DCLRE1C variant.

The study ran its PCR with 60 Vbeta and 13 Jbeta primers. The method was immunoSEQ multiplex PCR; TCRdb's version includes in-frame clones alone and lacks a portion of them. The table includes roughly 100,000 clones, 78% detected once. The CDR3 has 15 amino acids. Germline CDR1 MGHDK, CDR2 SYGVNS. The sequenced material came from PBMCs. The source is a man younger than 40 in good health and CMV-seronegative. This sequence joins TRBV25-1 and TRBJ2-2, with TRBD1 matching 9 bases. DNA of the CDR3: TGTGCCAGCAGAACAGGGGGCGGCGGGGTCGGGGAGCTGTCTTTT. Amino acids: CASRTGGGGVGELSF.